Following are 8 T cell receptor beta chains from one sample sequenced in a study of blood T cell repertoires in COVID-19. Clones were sequenced by immunoSEQ multiplex PCR, and TCRdb holds only the in-frame ones, with some missing. The sample carries roughly 160,000 clones, roughly 82% recorded once. Source material: PBMCs or T cells enriched from blood (not recorded which). These receptors came from a man aged 45-65 years who had recovered from COVID-19.

The V gene is TRBV12-3 or TRBV12-4, the J gene TRBJ1-2; D is perhaps TRBD1 (5 bases). The CDR3 sequence is 12 residues long. V was cut by 5 bases and J by 5 bases, with 9 bases left in between. CDR3 bases: TGTGCCAGCAGTCAGGGCGCATATGGCTACACCTTC. Amino acid sequence: CASSQGAYGYTF.

Concerning this clone: This sample includes further DNA sequences coding for the same CDR3. This rearrangement joins TRBV7-3 to TRBJ2-1, with D unclear. The CDR3 spans 11 residues. The ends were cut back, 5 bases at V and 6 bases at J, with 5 bases in the middle. Per germline, CDR1 SGHTA and CDR2 FQGTGA. The CDR3 region is CASSNSNEQFF. The CDR3 DNA sequence: TGTGCCAGCAGCAACAGCAATGAGCAGTTCTTC.

V usage is TRBV29-1 and J usage is TRBJ1-1; 9 bases are shared with TRBD1. The CDR3 is 18 residues long. The germline CDR1 and CDR2 sequences are SQVTM and ANQGSEA. J was trimmed by 2 bases and V by 4 bases; bases with no gene match: 17. The CDR3 region has the DNA TGCAGCGTTGCGGACAGGGGACTATGGGGGACCCCAAACACTGAAGCTTTCTTT. Protein product: CSVADRGLWGTPNTEAFF. Drawing the rest from reference TRBV29-1 and TRBJ1-1, the complete variable domain is SAVISQKPSRDICQRGTSLTIQCQVDSQVTMMFWYRQQPGQSLTLIATANQGSEATYESGFVIDKFPISRPNLTFSTLTVSNMSPEDSSIYLCSVADRGLWGTPNTEAFFGQGTRLTVV.

The chain carries TRBV18 and TRBJ2-3; D gene uncertain. The germline V gene encodes CDR1 KGHSH and CDR2 LQKENI. Trimming shortened V by 1 base and J by 3 bases, and 11 bases separated the two germline ends. This CDR3 is 15 amino acids long. The CDR3 bases are TGTGCCAGCTCACCACTTGGATCAGGAACAGATACGCAGTATTTT. Its translation is CASSPLGSGTDTQYF.

This clone appeared a few times. The V gene is TRBV5-1, the J gene TRBJ1-1; maybe TRBD1 (5 bases). V gave up 0 bases and J gave up 4 bases, with 19 bases separating them. The CDR3 covers 17 residues. Per the germline V gene, CDR1 is SGHRS and CDR2 is YFSETQ. This CDR3 is CASSLGGAGTPGTEAFF. DNA for the CDR3: TGCGCCAGCAGCTTGGGGGGCGCGGGGACTCCGGGCACTGAAGCTTTCTTT.

The V and J genes are TRBV19 and TRBJ1-4; 7 nucleotides agree with TRBD1. CDR1 LNHDA and CDR2 SQIVND come from the germline V gene (reference sequence). CDR3 length: 15 amino acids. V gave up 3 bases and J gave up 0 bases; unmatched junction bases: 1. CDR3 amino acids: CASSIQGATNEKLFF. The CDR3 nucleotides are TGTGCCAGTAGTATCCAGGGGGCAACTAATGAAAAACTGTTTTTT.

The CDR3 loop reads CASSVPDRGTGELFF. Written as DNA, the CDR3 is TGTGCCAGCAGTGTTCCGGACAGGGGCACCGGGGAGCTGTTTTTT. J is TRBJ2-2 and V is TRBV27; 9 nucleotides agree with TRBD1. The CDR3 loop spans 15 amino acids. Trimming cost V 5 bases and J 4 bases; bases outside gene matches: 5. Germline V gives CDR1 MNHEY, CDR2 SMNVEV (reference sequence).

Only one count was recorded for this clone. V is TRBV2 and J is TRBJ2-1; D is possibly TRBD2 (6 bases). Trimming stripped 2 bases from V and 8 bases from J, with 22 bases between. CDR3 length: 17 residues. The germline V gene has CDR1 SNHLY and CDR2 FYNNEI. Written as DNA, the CDR3 is TGTGCCAGCAGTGAACGGGAGTGGGCGGAAAATCACGATGAGCAGTTCTTC. Its protein product is CASSEREWAENHDEQFF.